This T cell receptor (beta chain) is drawn from a study of blood T cells in healthy people across ages (dated by TCRdb to between 2014 and 2017). For context, the study as a whole: In model experiments, roughly one uniquely barcoded TCR beta cDNA molecule per two T cells was captured by template switching. To track age-related changes in TCR beta repertoire diversity, the study relied on deep sequencing normalized with unique cDNA molecular identifiers. Four age groups were formed from the donors: young (average about 15 years), middle-aged (approximately 39), aged (under 70) and long-lived (roughly 88). To avoid experimental bias, donors of different ages were distributed randomly across sequencing lanes. The study analyzed two additional independent replicas of 1 million unique cDNA reads from the same blood draw for two donors, one aged 18 to 30 and one aged 80 or older.

The research as a whole found: The CMV infection status of donors was not known, potentially confounding age-related changes in expanded clonotypes. Since profiling was done on bulk unsorted PBMCs, naive and antigen-experienced compartments could not be conclusively compared. Total diversity estimates from one million sequenced T cells were considered lower bounds and underestimates. Compared with the aged group, the long-lived group had more naive CD4+ T cells, fewer expanded clones and increased TCR diversity, suggesting age selection. Observed TCR beta diversity per million T cells fell roughly linearly with age, and a significant reduction was already apparent by age around 39. Observed TCR beta diversity correlated strongly with the percentage of naive T cells measured by flow cytometry.

The V end loses 3 bases and the J end loses 3 bases, and a stretch of 14 bases separates them. CDR1 and CDR2 were assigned from the germline V gene (reference sequence) as SGHAT and FQDESV. The CDR3 runs 15 residues from the cysteine to the phenylalanine. Only the CDR3 region is kept as DNA, spanning 45 bases read in frame from base 1. Donors were 40 or so systemically healthy Caucasian individuals from Russia aged 6 to 90 years. About 10 milliliters of peripheral blood were collected from each donor into EDTA-treated Vacutainer tubes. Ficoll-Paque density-gradient centrifugation was used to isolate PBMCs, with at least 7 million per sample. Trizol reagent was used to extract total RNA from the PBMCs, yielding at least 6 micrograms per sample. For every donor, an aliquot of PBMCs went through flow cytometry to measure the percentages of naive CD45RAhigh/CD27high T cells. Library preparation employed 5' RACE. Sequenced using an Illumina HiSeq 2500. A second PCR of roughly 6 to 11 cycles was run with a J-beta primer mix and a sample-barcoded 5' primer. A template-switch 5' adaptor carrying 12 random nucleotides introduced a unique molecular identifier onto each TCR beta cDNA molecule. At least 2.5 million CDR3-containing paired-end reads were obtained from each sample. The Mint cDNA synthesis kit, primed by a TRBC-specific oligonucleotide, was used to synthesize first-strand cDNA from all RNA. All cDNA was treated with uracil-DNA glycosylase and then went through a first 18-cycle PCR with the universal primers M1SS and BC2_uni_R. Regarding the original processing steps: For normalization, 1 million high-quality reads, each with a distinct molecular identifier, were randomly selected from each sample. Instead of being binned into consensus sequences, reads with shared molecular identifiers were discarded. CDR3 identification, clonotype clustering and error correction used MiTCR with a Q25 quality threshold and the strictest error-elimination algorithm. A nonparametric unseen species model with Euler transformation was used to estimate lower-bound total TCR beta diversity. TCRdb reprocessing: public reads trimmed at Q25 with fastp, clones called with MiXCR, in-frame beta chains kept. One record per CDR3 amino acid sequence lists the most common genes and DNA. The V and J calls and clone size come from TCRdb's table, not from the authors' own analysis. The sample table shows roughly 1.6 million distinct CDR3 sequences, and about 35% are seen once. Clones ranked in the top ten supply around 11% of the sample.

Remarks on this clonotype: The specificity of this receptor is unknown. No qualities accompany the bases; no much larger clone lies one base away.

The sample consisted of blood. The TCR originated in a woman between 25 and 40 years old in good health. This chain joins TRBV11-1 to TRBJ2-5, with no confident D gene call. The bases are TGTGCCAGCAGCTTCCACCTGGCGAAGAAAGAGACCCAGTACTTC. Its translation reads: CASSFHLAKKETQYF.